Listed below are T cell receptor beta chains from one sample, sequenced in a study of cytomegalovirus exposure and HLA in healthy donors. Clones were sequenced by immunoSEQ multiplex PCR, and TCRdb holds only the in-frame ones, with some missing. There are about 86,000 clones in the sample; around four fifths occur only once, and 2.5% lies in the top ten. The specimen was PBMCs. These receptors originate from a male donor in good health and CMV-seropositive. Both conserved end residues are part of each CDR3. The D gene is left open where the match is weak. Only part of the rows carry a size: once, few, many, or a class if the clone is expanded.

.,TRBV27,.,TRBJ2-7,TGTGCCAGCAGTTTATTGGGAGGAACCTACGAGCAGTACTTC,CASSLLGGTYEQYF
.,TRBV4-3,few,TRBJ1-5,TGCGCCAGCAGCCAAAATTTAGGCAGGGATCAGCCCCAGCATTTT,CASSQNLGRDQPQHF
TRBD1,TRBV30,.,TRBJ2-2,TGTGCCTGGAGTGACGGACAGGGTAGGACCGGGGAGCTGTTTTTT,CAWSDGQGRTGELFF
.,TRBV5-1,.,TRBJ1-1,TGCGCCAGCAGCCCCTTTTTGTTCCAGGGTTCCACTGAAGCTTTCTTT,CASSPFLFQGSTEAFF
.,TRBV5-6,.,TRBJ2-5,TGTGCCAGCTCTTCAATGGGAGTCCAAGAGACCCAGTACTTC,CASSSMGVQETQYF
.,TRBV19,.,TRBJ2-7,TGTGCCAGTAGTGCGACACCACCCTACGAGCAGTACTTC,CASSATPPYEQYF
TRBD2,TRBV27,once,TRBJ2-7,TGTGCCAGCAGCCCGGGACTAGCGGGCTACGAGCAGTACTTC,CASSPGLAGYEQYF
.,TRBV9,once,TRBJ1-2,TGTGCCAGCAGCGTAGGTCCGGGGGATTTAGAAGGCTACACCTTC,CASSVGPGDLEGYTF
TRBD1,TRBV27,.,TRBJ2-7,TGTGCCAGCAGTAATCGACAGGGCTACGAGCAGTACTTC,CASSNRQGYEQYF
.,TRBV10-3,.,TRBJ2-7,TGTGCCACACTGGGACAATTCTACGAGCAGTACTTC,CATLGQFYEQYF
.,TRBV10-1,few,TRBJ2-3,TGCGCCAGCAGTGCGAGCGGCACAGATACGCAGTATTTT,CASSASGTDTQYF
.,TRBV5-6,few,TRBJ1-5,TGTGCCAGCAGCTTAATGACAGGAAATCAGCCCCAGCATTTT,CASSLMTGNQPQHF
TRBD1,TRBV6-5,few,TRBJ1-2,TGTGCCAGCAGTAACCCAGGGGGAGGCTACACCTTC,CASSNPGGGYTF
.,TRBV5-4,.,TRBJ2-1,TGTGCCAGCAGCTTGAGCTCGGTCAATGAGCAGTTCTTC,CASSLSSVNEQFF
.,TRBV27,few,TRBJ2-1,TGTGCCAGCAGTGGGCAGGTCTACAATGAGCAGTTCTTC,CASSGQVYNEQFF
TRBD1,TRBV25-1,.,TRBJ2-5,TGTGCCAGCAGTGAATTGGGGACAGGGGGGTACCAAGAGACCCAGTACTTC,CASSELGTGGYQETQYF
TRBD2,TRBV9,.,TRBJ2-5,TGTGCCAGCAGCGTAGAGGCTAGCGGGAACCCCCTCGAGACCCAGTACTTC,CASSVEASGNPLETQYF
.,TRBV28,.,TRBJ1-5,TGTGCCAGCATTGAGGGGGGCAATCAGCCCCAGCATTTT,CASIEGGNQPQHF
.,TRBV19,once,TRBJ2-6,TGTGCCAGTAGTATCGGACAGATTAACTCTGGGGCCAACGTCCTGACTTTC,CASSIGQINSGANVLTF
TRBD1,TRBV2,.,TRBJ2-5,TGTGCCAGCAGTGAAAGGACAGGGGGGGAGACCCAGTACTTC,CASSERTGGETQYF
TRBD2,TRBV7-2,.,TRBJ2-6,TGTGCCAGCAGCTTAAATCTAGCGGCTTACTCTGGGGCCAACGTCCTGACTTTC,CASSLNLAAYSGANVLTF
.,TRBV13,.,TRBJ2-1,TGTGCCAGCACAAACACGGAGGGTTCTTTAAATGAGCAGTTCTTC,CASTNTEGSLNEQFF
TRBD1,TRBV6-1,.,TRBJ2-3,TGTGGCAGCAGTGAATCCCCAGGGGGCCTCGGCACAGATACGCAGTATTTT,CGSSESPGGLGTDTQYF
.,TRBV6-4,.,TRBJ2-2,TGTGCCAGCAGTGCAGTCATCCACACCGGGGAGCTGTTTTTT,CASSAVIHTGELFF
TRBD2,TRBV5-4,.,TRBJ2-4,TGTGCCAGCAGCTTGGGACTAGCGGAGGAAACAAGAGAGTACTTC,CASSLGLAEETREYF
TRBD1,TRBV7-9,.,TRBJ2-2,TGTGCCAGCAGACCATGGGGACAGACCACCGGGGAGCTGTTTTTT,CASRPWGQTTGELFF
TRBD1,TRBV27,once,TRBJ1-2,TGTGCCAGCAGCCCCAGGGACAGGGCCGCCCATGGCTACACCTTC,CASSPRDRAAHGYTF
.,TRBV30,.,TRBJ2-1,TGTGCCTGGAGCTCAGGCCCGATAGAGCAGTTCTTC,CAWSSGPIEQFF
TRBD1,TRBV10-1,few,TRBJ1-5,TGCGCCAGCAGTGCAAACGAACAGGGGGGGAACAATCAGCCCCAGCATTTT,CASSANEQGGNNQPQHF
TRBD1,TRBV6-1,.,TRBJ1-5,TGTGCCAGCAGTGAAAGAGGGACAGGTAGCAATCAGCCCCAGCATTTT,CASSERGTGSNQPQHF
.,TRBV11-2,.,TRBJ2-7,TGTGCCTCGGCGGGTTTTCCCACTTTTTACGAGCAGTACTTC,CASAGFPTFYEQYF
.,TRBV5-4,.,TRBJ2-2,TGTGCCAGCAGCTTGAAGGGACAAGGCACCGGGGAGCTGTTTTTT,CASSLKGQGTGELFF
.,TRBV18,.,TRBJ2-3,TGTGCCAGCTCACCAGGAACAGAAGATACGCAGTATTTT,CASSPGTEDTQYF
.,TRBV5-1,.,TRBJ2-6,TGCGCCAGCAGCTTGGGATTCGGCTCTGGGGCCAACGTCCTGACTTTC,CASSLGFGSGANVLTF
TRBD2,TRBV5-1,.,TRBJ2-2,TGCGTCAGCAGAGGGGGACTAGCGGGGTCGAACACCGGGGAGCTGTTTTTT,CVSRGGLAGSNTGELFF
TRBD2,TRBV15,few,TRBJ2-3,TGTGCCACCAGCAGACGTAGCGGGAAAACAGGGGATACGCAGTATTTT,CATSRRSGKTGDTQYF
TRBD1,TRBV6-1,.,TRBJ2-7,TGTGCCAGCAGTCAGACAGGGACCTCCTACGAGCAGTACTTC,CASSQTGTSYEQYF
.,TRBV30,.,TRBJ1-1,TGTGCCTGGAGAGACTATCCTGCCCCGGGCACTGAAGCTTTCTTT,CAWRDYPAPGTEAFF
TRBD2,TRBV28,few,TRBJ2-1,TGTGCCAGCAGTGTGACTAGCGGGAGGGGGCAGTTCTTC,CASSVTSGRGQFF
.,TRBV28,.,TRBJ2-2,TGTGCCAGCAGTTTGGTAGAGAACACCGGGGAGCTGTTTTTT,CASSLVENTGELFF
TRBD1,TRBV28,few,TRBJ1-2,TGTGCCAGCAGTCAAGCTCAACAGGGGTACTATGGCTACACCTTC,CASSQAQQGYYGYTF
TRBD2,TRBV7-8,.,TRBJ2-1,TGTGCCAGCAGCTTGGTGTATGGCGGGAGCTCCTACAATGAGCAGTTCTTC,CASSLVYGGSSYNEQFF
.,TRBV11-2,few,TRBJ2-5,TGTGCCAGCAGCTCCGGGTCTCAGAGAGAGACCCAGTACTTC,CASSSGSQRETQYF
.,TRBV28,.,TRBJ2-7,TGTGCCAGCAGTTGGGGAGGGGGCTACGAGCAGTACTTC,CASSWGGGYEQYF
.,TRBV21-1,once,TRBJ2-7,TGTGCCAGCAGCGACCGGGACAGGGAGGGTAAGCAGTACTTC,CASSDRDREGKQYF
TRBD2,TRBV5-1,.,TRBJ2-3,TGCGCCAGCAGCTTTAAGGCTAGCGGGAGTAGTTCAGATACGCAGTATTTT,CASSFKASGSSSDTQYF
TRBD1,TRBV5-1,.,TRBJ2-3,TGCGCCAGCAGCTTGGGGGACAGGGGGCGCATCACCACAGATACGCAGTATTTT,CASSLGDRGRITTDTQYF
.,TRBV18,.,TRBJ1-1,TGTGCCAGCTCGACGGAGGCCACTGAAGCTTTCTTT,CASSTEATEAFF
.,TRBV4-1,few,TRBJ2-1,TGCGCCAGCAGCCACCCGGGACTCAGCCTTGTCAATGAGCAGTTCTTC,CASSHPGLSLVNEQFF
.,TRBV28,.,TRBJ1-1,TGTGCCAGCAGCCTCTCAGGGAACACTGAAGCTTTCTTT,CASSLSGNTEAFF
.,TRBV14,.,TRBJ1-2,TGTGCCAGCAGCCCACGAGTCAGGTTCTATGGCTACACCTTC,CASSPRVRFYGYTF
.,TRBV27,.,TRBJ2-1,TGTGCCAGCAGTTTAAGGGGGGTGGCGGGACAGAGAGACAATGAGCAGTTCTTC,CASSLRGVAGQRDNEQFF
.,TRBV9,once,TRBJ2-1,TGTGCCAGCAGCGAGTCTCTCCTAGCTAACAATGAGCAGTTCTTC,CASSESLLANNEQFF
TRBD2,TRBV7-9,few,TRBJ2-7,TGTGCCAGCAGCCGGGCCGGGGGGAGCTACGAGCAGTACTTC,CASSRAGGSYEQYF
.,TRBV2,.,TRBJ2-7,TGTGCCAGCAGGAGGGGGATATCTTTCATCGAGCAGTACTTC,CASRRGISFIEQYF
TRBD1,TRBV10-2,.,TRBJ2-7,TGCGCCAGCAGGCAGACAGGGACCTACGAGCAGTACTTC,CASRQTGTYEQYF
TRBD2,TRBV5-4,many,TRBJ2-6,TGTGCCAGCAGCCTTCGACTAGCGGGTAACTCTGGGGCCAACGTCCTGACTTTC,CASSLRLAGNSGANVLTF
TRBD1,TRBV7-6,.,TRBJ1-2,TGTGCCAGCAGCCCTCGGCCGGGACAGGGGGCCTCTGCCGGCTACACCTTC,CASSPRPGQGASAGYTF
.,TRBV9,.,TRBJ2-3,TGTGCCAGCAGCGTAGCTCCGGTTACGGGCACTTCGAGGGTAGATACGCAGTATTTT,CASSVAPVTGTSRVDTQYF